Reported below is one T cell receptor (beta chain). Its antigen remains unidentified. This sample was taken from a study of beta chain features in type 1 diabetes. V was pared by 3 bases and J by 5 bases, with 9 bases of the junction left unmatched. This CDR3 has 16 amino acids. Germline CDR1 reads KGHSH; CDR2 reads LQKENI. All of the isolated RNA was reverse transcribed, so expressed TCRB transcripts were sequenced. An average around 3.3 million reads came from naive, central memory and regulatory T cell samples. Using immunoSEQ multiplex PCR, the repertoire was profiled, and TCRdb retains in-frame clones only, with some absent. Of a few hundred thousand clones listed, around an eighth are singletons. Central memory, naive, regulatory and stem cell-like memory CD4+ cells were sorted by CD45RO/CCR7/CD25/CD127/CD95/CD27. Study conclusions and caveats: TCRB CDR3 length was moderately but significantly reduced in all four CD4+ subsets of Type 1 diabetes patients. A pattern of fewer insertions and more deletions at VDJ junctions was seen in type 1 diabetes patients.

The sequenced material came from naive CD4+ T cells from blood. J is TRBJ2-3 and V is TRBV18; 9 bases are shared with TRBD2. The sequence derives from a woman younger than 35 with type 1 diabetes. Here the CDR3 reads CASSPVEASGIDTQYF. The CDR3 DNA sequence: TGTGCCAGCTCACCCGTCGAGGCTAGCGGGATAGATACGCAGTATTTT.